The following is a T cell receptor (beta chain) sequence with its context. The template for TCR beta VDJ and CDR3 sequence profiling was genomic DNA. TCRdb reprocessed the reads via MiXCR and lists one record per CDR3 protein. Found here are around 400,000 distinct CDR3 sequences, 60% to 80% of them singletons; the top ten hold under 5%. These data are taken from a study of CD8+CD57+ T cells in acquired aplastic anemia. V was pared by 6 bases and J by 8 bases, with 14 bases between. Per germline, CDR1 SNHLY and CDR2 FYNNEI. The CDR3 loop spans 13 amino acids. The source is a human donor in good health, serving as a control. The sequenced material came from sorted CD4+, CD8+, or CD8+CD57+ T cells (not recorded which) from PBMCs. The V call is TRBV2, the J call TRBJ2-1; a weak D match, TRBD2 (5 bases). DNA for the CDR3: TGTGCCAGCAGATCCGGGGTTACTTATGAGCAGTTCTTC. This encodes CASRSGVTYEQFF.